The rows below give T cell receptor beta chains drawn from one sample of a study of regulatory T cells in long-lasting Graves disease. TCRdb reprocessed the multiplex PCR reads with MiXCR, giving one entry per CDR3 protein. Here the sample spans hundreds of thousands of distinct CDR3 sequences, roughly 16% being singletons. The sample was also linked to a second study, of T cells in Graves' hyperthyroidism and ophthalmopathy.

The specimen was peripheral blood mononuclear cells (PBMCs), collected at new diagnosis, from a patient treated with antithyroid drugs. Source of these receptors: a woman in her 30s with Graves disease. CDR3s include the opening cysteine and the closing phenylalanine or tryptophan. D genes are given only for firm matches. Some rows have no size entry. The others give once, few or many, or a class for an expanded clone.

TRBJ1-2 | TRBV28 | NA | 11 | NA | TGTGCCAGCAGTTTTCTTGCTGGCTACACCTTC | CASSFLAGYTF
TRBJ1-4 | TRBV15 | many | 15 | NA | TGTGCCACCAGCAGGGCCCTTGGGACCAATGAAAAACTGTTTTTT | CATSRALGTNEKLFF
TRBJ1-4 | TRBV10-3 | many | 14 | NA | TGTGCCATCAGTGCCACAGCGGAGGATGAAAAACTGTTTTTT | CAISATAEDEKLFF
TRBJ2-7 | TRBV5-8 | many | 13 | NA | TGTGCCAGCGGGACTCAGCGGGCCTTCGAGCAGTACTTC | CASGTQRAFEQYF
TRBJ2-3 | TRBV6-1 | many | 15 | TRBD1 | TGTGCCAGCAGTGAGGGACAGGGGGAGGCAGATACGCAGTATTTT | CASSEGQGEADTQYF
TRBJ2-7 | TRBV12-3/TRBV12-4 | many | 13 | NA | TGTGCCAGCAGTTTCGGGTTGCAGTACGAGCAGTACTTC | CASSFGLQYEQYF
TRBJ2-7 | TRBV18 | few | 16 | NA | TGTGCCAGCTCACCCCAGGCAGCGGGTAGCTCCTACGAGCAGTACTTC | CASSPQAAGSSYEQYF
TRBJ2-5 | TRBV12-3/TRBV12-4 | many | 19 | TRBD2 | TGTGCCAGCAGTTTAGATGCCATACGGACTAGCGGAAACCAAGAGACCCAGTACTTC | CASSLDAIRTSGNQETQYF
TRBJ1-3 | TRBV27 | few | 12 | NA | TGTGCCAGCTGGAGCTCTGGAAACACCATATATTTT | CASWSSGNTIYF
TRBJ2-2 | TRBV29-1 | NA | 11 | NA | TGCAGCGTTTCGAACACCGGGGAGCTGTTTTTT | CSVSNTGELFF
TRBJ2-5 | TRBV29-1 | NA | 16 | NA | TGCAGCGTTGGTGGTCAGGTGAATCAGGCTGAAGAGACCCAGTACTTC | CSVGGQVNQAEETQYF
TRBJ2-7 | TRBV7-9 | many | 12 | NA | TGTGCCAGCAGCGAACAGGGAACCGCGCAGTACTTC | CASSEQGTAQYF
TRBJ2-1 | TRBV28 | NA | 20 | TRBD2 | TGTGCCAGCAGTTTATACGGGGGAGGGGGACTAGCGGGAGGCGGATATGAGCAGTTCTTC | CASSLYGGGGLAGGGYEQFF
TRBJ2-7 | TRBV2 | few | 12 | NA | TGTGCCAGTGCCTTTGGGGCAGGCGAGCAGTACTTC | CASAFGAGEQYF
TRBJ2-5 | TRBV4-2 | NA | 18 | TRBD2 | TGTGCCAGCAGCCAAGCGGGGGGAGCGGGAGGGCTCCAAGAGACCCAGTACTTC | CASSQAGGAGGLQETQYF
TRBJ1-2 | TRBV20-1 | NA | 14 | NA | TGCAGTGCTGCCCCCCGGCGGGACTCCTATGGCTACACCTTC | CSAAPRRDSYGYTF
TRBJ1-6 | TRBV2 | many | 13 | TRBD1 | TGTGCCAGCAACCCAGGGGGCATTTCACCCCTCCACTTT | CASNPGGISPLHF
TRBJ2-1 | TRBV11-1 | many | 17 | TRBD2 | TGTGCCAGCAGCTTAAGTAGCGGGCTCGTTTCCTACAATGAGCAGTTCTTC | CASSLSSGLVSYNEQFF
TRBJ2-7 | TRBV19 | few | 15 | NA | TGTGCCAGTAGTATAGCGCCAGGAACCTCCTACGAGCAGTACTTC | CASSIAPGTSYEQYF
TRBJ1-6 | TRBV20-1 | NA | 13 | NA | TGCAGTGCTAGTACAAGCAATAATTCACCCCTCCACTTT | CSASTSNNSPLHF
TRBJ1-1 | TRBV2 | many | 12 | NA | TGTGCCAGCAACTCAGGGCGCACTGAAGCTTTCTTT | CASNSGRTEAFF
TRBJ2-1 | TRBV7-9 | many | 16 | TRBD1 | TGTGCCAGCAGCCTGGCCCCAGGGGGATCCTACAATGAGCAGTTCTTC | CASSLAPGGSYNEQFF
TRBJ2-2 | TRBV6-2/TRBV6-3 | many | 15 | TRBD2 | TGTGCCAGCAGTTCCCGACTAGCGGGAGCCGGGGAGCTGTTTTTT | CASSSRLAGAGELFF
TRBJ2-1 | TRBV12-3/TRBV12-4 | NA | 14 | TRBD1 | TGTGCCAGCAGCCCGGGACAGGGTGCTGTTGAGCAGTTCTTC | CASSPGQGAVEQFF
TRBJ2-1 | TRBV5-1 | once | 15 | TRBD1 | TGCGCCAGTTATACAGGGGGCATCACCTACAATGAGCAGTTCTTC | CASYTGGITYNEQFF
TRBJ2-3 | TRBV7-9 | NA | 16 | TRBD2 | TGTGCCAGCAGCCCAAGGACTAGCGGGAGTGCGGATACGCAGTATTTT | CASSPRTSGSADTQYF
TRBJ2-3 | TRBV30 | few | 12 | NA | TGTGCCTGGGGGGGATCCCCAGATACGCAGTATTTT | CAWGGSPDTQYF
TRBJ1-5 | TRBV28 | many | 18 | TRBD1 | TGTGCCAGCAGTTTCCCCACCGACAGGGGTCCGCTCAATCAGCCCCAGCATTTT | CASSFPTDRGPLNQPQHF
TRBJ1-1 | TRBV5-1 | many | 15 | TRBD1 | TGCGCCAGCAGCTTGGCGGCCCAGGGGGCCACTGAAGCTTTCTTT | CASSLAAQGATEAFF
TRBJ2-5 | TRBV24-1 | NA | 14 | TRBD2 | TGTGCCACCTCAGAAGCGGGACCTCTGGAAGGCCAGTACTTC | CATSEAGPLEGQYF
TRBJ2-6 | TRBV4-1 | once | 19 | NA | TGCGCCAGCAGCCAAGAGAGGGGGGGGGGCAGCTCTGGGGCCAACGTCCTGACTTTC | CASSQERGGGSSGANVLTF
TRBJ1-2 | TRBV6-1 | many | 13 | TRBD1 | TGTGCCAGCAGAATCGGGACAGCCTATGGCTACACCTTC | CASRIGTAYGYTF
TRBJ2-1 | TRBV3-1 | NA | 15 | NA | TGTCCCAGCAGCTCCGGCGCGGGATCCTACAATGAGCAGTTCTTC | CPSSSGAGSYNEQFF
TRBJ1-5 | TRBV6-1 | many | 15 | NA | TGTGCCAGCAAGGAAGCCTTTCGGAGCAATCAGCCCCAGCATTTT | CASKEAFRSNQPQHF
TRBJ1-2 | TRBV20-1 | many | 11 | NA | TGCAGTGCTAGAGATCGGCAGGGCTACACCTTC | CSARDRQGYTF
TRBJ1-1 | TRBV29-1 | NA | 11 | TRBD1 | TGCAGCGTTCCGACAGGGACTGAAGCTTTCTTT | CSVPTGTEAFF
TRBJ2-7 | TRBV7-9 | few | 15 | TRBD1 | TGTGCCAGCAGCCCCACAGGGGGTATCGTCCACGAGCAGTACTTC | CASSPTGGIVHEQYF
TRBJ2-4 | TRBV19 | NA | 15 | NA | TGTGCCAGTAGTATTTACGGGACCGAGAAAAACATTCAGTACTTC | CASSIYGTEKNIQYF
TRBJ1-3 | TRBV20-1 | NA | 15 | NA | TGCAGTGCCATAGGAGACCCTTTCTCTGGAAACACCATATATTTT | CSAIGDPFSGNTIYF
TRBJ1-5 | TRBV20-1 | few | 15 | NA | TGCAGTGCTAGACCGGGGGGGTACAGCAATCAGCCCCAGCATTTT | CSARPGGYSNQPQHF
TRBJ2-1 | TRBV7-9 | few | 14 | NA | TGTGCCAGCAGCCTGTACGGACTGAACAATGAGCAGTTCTTC | CASSLYGLNNEQFF
TRBJ1-5 | TRBV15 | many | 15 | TRBD1 | TGTGCCACCGACAAAGGGACAGTCGACAATCAGCCCCAGCATTTT | CATDKGTVDNQPQHF
TRBJ1-1 | TRBV28 | NA | 14 | NA | TGTGCCAGCCACTCAGGGAAACGGCTCACTGAAGCTTTCTTT | CASHSGKRLTEAFF
TRBJ1-1 | TRBV30 | NA | 17 | NA | TGTGCCTGGAGTTGGAGTTACGCGGACAGCGGATTCACTGAAGCTTTCTTT | CAWSWSYADSGFTEAFF
TRBJ2-7 | TRBV7-2 | many | 15 | TRBD2 | TGTGCCAGCAGCCTCGGGACTAGCGGGAAATACGAGCAGTACTTC | CASSLGTSGKYEQYF